This TCR beta chain emerged from a study of T cell responses to AZD1222 COVID-19 vaccine. Some clones are missing from TCRdb's copy, which holds only in-frame ones; the method was immunoSEQ multiplex PCR. The top ten hold roughly 3.6% of the sample, which has approximately 77,000 clones, 75% to 90% seen once. With respect to this clone: Its antigen is currently unknown.

Broader study findings: Clonal diversity may have been underestimated in mostly white British donors. Vaccine-related CD4 TCRs covered spike, predominating at 160-218 and 743-854. Only five or six people who got AZD1222 tested seropositive at baseline. It was only after the peak T cell response that any repertoires were sampled.

The CDR3 totals 19 residues. Germline CDR1 is SGHVS and CDR2 is FQNEAQ. Trimming removed 1 base from V and 0 bases from J; junction bases left unmatched: 4. This TCR derives from an adult who received the AZD1222 COVID-19 vaccine. This chain joins TRBV7-8 and TRBJ1-6, with TRBD1 matching 12 bases. The sample here was peripheral blood, taken 28 days after the second AZD1222 dose. The CDR3 DNA follows: TGTGCCAGCAGCTTAGAGGGACAGGGGGCCAGCTCCTATAATTCACCCCTCCACTTT. Translation gives CASSLEGQGASSYNSPLHF.